This is a list of T cell receptor beta chains from one sample in a study of T cell repertoires in cytomegalovirus infection. These receptors are not linked to any known antigen. TCRdb re-derived calls from the reads in MiXCR, one entry per CDR3 protein. The sample holds 250,000 to 300,000 distinct CDR3 sequences, 20% to 25% seen once. The source material was cultured PBMCs, sampled from culture after CMV antigen stimulation. These receptor sequences come from a human donor in good health (CMV status not recorded). Some clones in this sample may be carry-over from other donors' samples. CDR3s include the opening cysteine and the closing phenylalanine or tryptophan. D genes are given only for firm matches. A clone size is listed for some rows: how often the clone was seen (once, few, many), or a class if it is expanded.

>few|TRBV11-3|TRBD2|TRBJ2-5
TGTGCCAGCAGCTTAGGACTAGCGGGAGACGAGACCCAGTACTTC
CASSLGLAGDETQYF
>.|TRBV29-1|.|TRBJ1-2
TGCAGCGTTGAATATTTCCCTGGGAGGGCCTATGGCTACACCTTC
CSVEYFPGRAYGYTF
>many|TRBV7-8|.|TRBJ2-2
TGTGCCAGCAGCTTAGCGGCTCAGGCGGCCGGGGAGCTGTTTTTT
CASSLAAQAAGELFF
>few|TRBV3-1|.|TRBJ2-2
TGTGCCAGCAGCCAAGAACCTAGCCTTACCACCGGGGAGCTGTTTTTT
CASSQEPSLTTGELFF
>.|TRBV4-1|.|TRBJ1-3
TGTGCCAGCAGCCAAGAGGAAGGCAGCTCTGGAAACACCATATATTTT
CASSQEEGSSGNTIYF
>few|TRBV24-1|TRBD2|TRBJ2-3
TGTGCCACCAGTGGGAAGGGACTAGACACAGATACGCAGTATTTT
CATSGKGLDTDTQYF
>many|TRBV7-2|.|TRBJ1-1
TGTGCCAGCAGCTTTGGTGGTGAAGCTTTCTTT
CASSFGGEAFF
>few|TRBV5-6|.|TRBJ2-3
TGTGCCAGCAGCTGGGGATCTTCGCATACGCAGTATTTT
CASSWGSSHTQYF
>.|TRBV6-6|.|TRBJ2-3
TGTGCCAGCAGTTTCCGGGACCAAGATACGCAGTATTTT
CASSFRDQDTQYF
>few|TRBV30|.|TRBJ1-1
TGTGCCTGGAGTGTTTGGGGTGGTTTAGGAAACACTGAAGCTTTCTTT
CAWSVWGGLGNTEAFF
>many|TRBV6-2/TRBV6-3|.|TRBJ1-2
TGTGCCAGCAGTTACTCGATGTTCGGGCAGGGGAACTATGGCTACACCTTC
CASSYSMFGQGNYGYTF
>few|TRBV4-1|TRBD1|TRBJ2-5
TGCGCCAGCAGCCAAGGTCCAGGGGGCATAGAGACCCAGTACTTC
CASSQGPGGIETQYF
>many|TRBV7-2|.|TRBJ1-6
TGTGCCAGCAGCTCCCCCCCGGGGCACCTAACTTATAATTCACCCCTCCACTTT
CASSSPPGHLTYNSPLHF
>.|TRBV7-3|TRBD2|TRBJ2-1
TGTGCCAGCAGCTCAGGGAGGGGCGGGAGAGTGCTAAATGAGCAGTTCTTC
CASSSGRGGRVLNEQFF
>.|TRBV15|TRBD1|TRBJ2-1
TGTGCCACCAGCAGATCCGGGACAGGGGCATCTGAGCAGTTCTTC
CATSRSGTGASEQFF
>few|TRBV12-3/TRBV12-4|.|TRBJ2-1
TGTGCCAGCAGTTTGATCCCCGACGTTAACAATGAGCAGTTCTTC
CASSLIPDVNNEQFF
>few|TRBV7-9|TRBD1|TRBJ1-2
TGTGCCAGCAGCTCTATTCGCCGGGACAGCTATGGCTACACCTTC
CASSSIRRDSYGYTF
>few|TRBV27|.|TRBJ1-1
TGTGCCAGCAGTTTATCCCTAACAGGGCGGGGAACTGAAGCTTTCTTT
CASSLSLTGRGTEAFF
>few|TRBV6-2/TRBV6-3|.|TRBJ2-1
TGTGCCAGCAGTTACTCGGGCCTCTACAATGAGCAGTTCTTC
CASSYSGLYNEQFF
>few|TRBV30|.|TRBJ1-2
TGTGCCTGGAGTTACAGGGTCAACTATGGCTACACCTTC
CAWSYRVNYGYTF
>few|TRBV4-1|.|TRBJ2-1
TGCGCCAGCAGCCCCATCCGGGGCCCCAACAATGAGCAGTTCTTC
CASSPIRGPNNEQFF
>many|TRBV6-1|.|TRBJ2-3
TGTGCCAGCATCAACCGACCGAAGACAAGCACAGATACGCAGTATTTT
CASINRPKTSTDTQYF
>many|TRBV7-2|.|TRBJ1-2
TGTGCCAGCTGGACCCTGCCTGGGGACGGCTACACCTTC
CASWTLPGDGYTF
>few|TRBV12-3/TRBV12-4|TRBD2|TRBJ2-5
TGTGCCAGCAGTTCTTTAGCGGGAGGGGTAAAAGAGACCCAGTACTTC
CASSSLAGGVKETQYF
>many|TRBV6-5|.|TRBJ1-1
TGTGCCAGCAGTTACTCTCAGCAACCCATTATTTTACGAGACACTGAAGCTTTCTTT
CASSYSQQPIILRDTEAFF
>few|TRBV4-1|TRBD2|TRBJ2-1
TGCGCCAGCACTGGACTAGCGGGAGGTAGACAGTTCTTC
CASTGLAGGRQFF
>.|TRBV7-6|.|TRBJ2-5
TGTGCCAGCAGCTTAGTTACCAAAGAGACCCAGTACTTC
CASSLVTKETQYF
>few|TRBV6-6|TRBD1|TRBJ2-7
TGTGCCAGCAGGGGGACAGTACCCTCCTACGAGCAGTACTTC
CASRGTVPSYEQYF
>.|TRBV12-3/TRBV12-4|.|TRBJ1-3
TGTGCCAGCAGTTGGTACTCTGGAAACACCATATATTTT
CASSWYSGNTIYF
>few|TRBV18|TRBD2|TRBJ2-5
TGTGCCAGCTCACTCACCTCCGGGACTAGCGGGATACCCGAAGAGACCCAGTACTTC
CASSLTSGTSGIPEETQYF
>many|TRBV6-2/TRBV6-3|TRBD2|TRBJ2-1
TGTGCCAGCAGTTACCCGGGAGGGCCCACCTACAATGAGCAGTTCTTC
CASSYPGGPTYNEQFF
>.|TRBV10-3|.|TRBJ2-5
TGTGCCATCAGTGTCTCCCAAGAGACCCAGTACTTC
CAISVSQETQYF
>few|TRBV28|.|TRBJ2-1
TGTGCCAGCAGGCCGCACTACAATGAGCAGTTCTTC
CASRPHYNEQFF
>many|TRBV20-1|TRBD1|TRBJ1-1
TGCAGTGCTAGTCAGGGGGGGGTCTCTTTCTTT
CSASQGGVSFF
>few|TRBV19|.|TRBJ1-5
TGTGCCAGTAGTATAGATACTGGGCAGCCCCAGCATTTT
CASSIDTGQPQHF
>few|TRBV6-2/TRBV6-3|TRBD1|TRBJ2-7
TGTGCCAGCAGTTACAGGGGGCGTATGACCTTC
CASSYRGRMTF
>.|TRBV28|TRBD1|TRBJ2-3
TGTGCCAGCACCCTATGGGACCCACGACAGGGAGATACGCAGTATTTT
CASTLWDPRQGDTQYF
>.|TRBV7-2|.|TRBJ1-1
TGTGCCAGCAGCTTAGATCTTTTACAGGGTTCGGGGGCTTTCTTT
CASSLDLLQGSGAFF
>.|TRBV19|TRBD2|TRBJ2-1
TGTGCCAGTACCCTCATCCACGGACTAGACTCCTACAATGAGCAGTTCTTC
CASTLIHGLDSYNEQFF
>.|TRBV19|.|TRBJ2-1
TGTGCCAGTAGTATACAGGGGAAAGGGGACGGTTCCTACAATGAGCAGTTCTTC
CASSIQGKGDGSYNEQFF